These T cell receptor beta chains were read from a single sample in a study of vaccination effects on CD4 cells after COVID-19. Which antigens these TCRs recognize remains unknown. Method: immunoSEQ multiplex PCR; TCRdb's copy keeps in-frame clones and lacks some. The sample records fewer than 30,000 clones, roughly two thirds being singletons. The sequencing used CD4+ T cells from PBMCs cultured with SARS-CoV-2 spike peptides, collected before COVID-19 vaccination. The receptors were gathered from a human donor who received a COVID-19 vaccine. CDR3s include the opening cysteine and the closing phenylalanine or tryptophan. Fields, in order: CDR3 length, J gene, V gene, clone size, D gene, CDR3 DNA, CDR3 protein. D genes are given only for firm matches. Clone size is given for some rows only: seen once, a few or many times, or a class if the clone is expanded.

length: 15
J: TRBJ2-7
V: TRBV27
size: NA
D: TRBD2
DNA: TGTGCCAGCAGTCGACCCCCGGGACTACCGTCTGAGCAGTACTTC
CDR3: CASSRPPGLPSEQYF

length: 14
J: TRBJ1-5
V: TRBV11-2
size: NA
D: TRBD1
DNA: TGTGCCAGCAGCTTACAGGGGGCCAGGCAGCCCCAGCATTTT
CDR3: CASSLQGARQPQHF

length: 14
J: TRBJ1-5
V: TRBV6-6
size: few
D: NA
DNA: TGTGCCAGCAGTTACTATGATGGCAATCAGCCCCAGCATTTT
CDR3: CASSYYDGNQPQHF

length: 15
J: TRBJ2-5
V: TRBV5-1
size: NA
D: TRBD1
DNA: TGCGCCAGCGCATCCCGGGACAGGGGGAAGGAGACCCAGTACTTC
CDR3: CASASRDRGKETQYF

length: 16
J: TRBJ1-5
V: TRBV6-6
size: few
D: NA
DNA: TGTGCCAGCAGTTACTCGTACGGGCTTAGCAATCAGCCCCAGCATTTT
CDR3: CASSYSYGLSNQPQHF

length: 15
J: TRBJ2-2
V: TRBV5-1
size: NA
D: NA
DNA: TGCGCCAGCACCGAACGGGCGGCTTTCACCGGGGAGCTGTTTTTT
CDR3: CASTERAAFTGELFF

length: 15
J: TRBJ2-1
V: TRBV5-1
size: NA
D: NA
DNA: TGCGCCAGCAGCTTGGAGGCAGGGGACTACAATGAGCAGTTCTTC
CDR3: CASSLEAGDYNEQFF

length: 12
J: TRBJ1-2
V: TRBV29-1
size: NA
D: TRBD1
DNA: TGCAGCGAACGGACAGGGGGTCACGGCTACACCTTC
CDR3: CSERTGGHGYTF

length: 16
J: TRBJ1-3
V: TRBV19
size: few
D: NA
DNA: TGTGCCAGTAATCCAGACCGGCTGGGGTCTGGAAACACCATATATTTT
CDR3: CASNPDRLGSGNTIYF

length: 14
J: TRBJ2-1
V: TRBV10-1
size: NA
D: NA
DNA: TGCGCCAGCAGTGGGGGTAGCAGGAGCAATGAGCAGTTCTTC
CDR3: CASSGGSRSNEQFF

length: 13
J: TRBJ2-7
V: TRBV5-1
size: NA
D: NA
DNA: TGCGCCAGCCTAACTAACCGACAGTACGAGCAGTACTTC
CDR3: CASLTNRQYEQYF

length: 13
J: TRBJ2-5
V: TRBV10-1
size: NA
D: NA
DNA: TGCGCCAGCCGCCGGGGATTGCAAGAGACCCAGTACTTC
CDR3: CASRRGLQETQYF

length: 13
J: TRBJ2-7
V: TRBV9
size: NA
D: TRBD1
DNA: TGTGCCAGCAGCAAAACAGGGGCCCACGAGCAGTACTTC
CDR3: CASSKTGAHEQYF

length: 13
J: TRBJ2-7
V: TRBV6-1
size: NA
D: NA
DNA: TGTGCCAGCAGCGGAGCGGAGCCATACGAGCAGTACTTC
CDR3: CASSGAEPYEQYF

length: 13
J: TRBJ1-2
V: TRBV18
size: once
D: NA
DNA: TGTGCCAGCTCGCTGGACTCCATCTATGGCTACACCTTC
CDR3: CASSLDSIYGYTF

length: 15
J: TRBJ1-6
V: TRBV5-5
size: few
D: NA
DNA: TGTGCCAGCAGCTTGGGGGGCGAGGGAAATTCACCCCTCCACTTT
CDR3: CASSLGGEGNSPLHF

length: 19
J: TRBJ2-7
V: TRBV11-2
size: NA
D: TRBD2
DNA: TGTGCCAGCAGCTTAGCTCTTGCTAGCGGGAGTACCGGGACCTACGAGCAGTACTTC
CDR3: CASSLALASGSTGTYEQYF

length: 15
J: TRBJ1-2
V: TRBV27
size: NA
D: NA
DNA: TGTGCCAGCAGTCCCACGGTCATTGGGACGTATGGCTACACCTTC
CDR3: CASSPTVIGTYGYTF

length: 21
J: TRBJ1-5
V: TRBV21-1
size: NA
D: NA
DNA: TGTGCCAGCAGCAAAGACAGGGGAGGATCCCCGGCCCCTATTAGCAATCAGCCCCAGCATTTT
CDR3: CASSKDRGGSPAPISNQPQHF

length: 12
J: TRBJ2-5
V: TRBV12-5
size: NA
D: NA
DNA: TGTGCTAGTGGCGACGGGAAAGAGACCCAGTACTTC
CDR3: CASGDGKETQYF

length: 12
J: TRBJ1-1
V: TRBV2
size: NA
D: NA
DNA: TGTGCCAGCAGTGAGAGTCTCGCTGAAGCTTTCTTT
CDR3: CASSESLAEAFF

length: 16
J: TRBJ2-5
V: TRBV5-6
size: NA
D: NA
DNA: TGTGCCAGCAGCCGTCGGAGAACGGGGATACAAGAGACCCAGTACTTC
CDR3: CASSRRRTGIQETQYF

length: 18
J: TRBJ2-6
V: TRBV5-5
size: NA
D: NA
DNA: TGTGCCAGCAGCGAACCCGGGACTGCCAACTCTGGGGCCAACGTCCTGACTTTC
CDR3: CASSEPGTANSGANVLTF

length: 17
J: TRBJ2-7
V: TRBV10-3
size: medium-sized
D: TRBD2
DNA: TGTGCCATCAGTGAAACGGGAACTAGCGGACTATCCTACGAGCAGTACTTC
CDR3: CAISETGTSGLSYEQYF

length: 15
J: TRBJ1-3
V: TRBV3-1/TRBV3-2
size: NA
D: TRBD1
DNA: TGTGCCAGCAGCGACCCGGACAGGGCTGGAAACACCATATATTTT
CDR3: CASSDPDRAGNTIYF

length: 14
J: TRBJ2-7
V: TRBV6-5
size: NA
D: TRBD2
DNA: TGTGCCAGCAGTTACGGACTAGACTCCTACGAGCAGTACTTC
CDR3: CASSYGLDSYEQYF

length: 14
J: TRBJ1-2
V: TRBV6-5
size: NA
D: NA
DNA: TGTGCCAGCAGCCAGACAGCGCGCACTATGGGCTACACCTTC
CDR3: CASSQTARTMGYTF

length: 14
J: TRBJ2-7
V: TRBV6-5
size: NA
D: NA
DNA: TGTGCCAGCAGCCGGGGAACAGGATTCTACGAGCAGTACTTC
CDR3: CASSRGTGFYEQYF

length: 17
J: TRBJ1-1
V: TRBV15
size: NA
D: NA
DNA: TGTGCCACCAGCAGCCTCTCCTGGACCCCTTTTGCCACTGAAGCTTTCTTT
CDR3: CATSSLSWTPFATEAFF

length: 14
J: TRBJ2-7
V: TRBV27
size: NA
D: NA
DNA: TGTGCCAGCAGTTTGATGTTAGCTTCCTACGAGCAGTACTTC
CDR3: CASSLMLASYEQYF

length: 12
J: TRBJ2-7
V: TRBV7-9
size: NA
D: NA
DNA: TGTGCCAGCAGCCAGCTGGGGGGCGAGCAGTACTTC
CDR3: CASSQLGGEQYF

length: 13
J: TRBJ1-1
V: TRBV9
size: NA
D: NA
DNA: TGTGCCAGCAGCCCGGTCATGAACACTGAAGCTTTCTTT
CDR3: CASSPVMNTEAFF

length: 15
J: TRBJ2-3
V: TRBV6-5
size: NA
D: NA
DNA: TGTGCCAGCAGTTACTACCGGGGAGGCACAGATACGCAGTATTTT
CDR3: CASSYYRGGTDTQYF

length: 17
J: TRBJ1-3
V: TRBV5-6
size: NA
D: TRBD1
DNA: TGTGCCAGCAGCTTGGTTCCGGGACAGAGCTCTGGAAACACCATATATTTT
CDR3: CASSLVPGQSSGNTIYF

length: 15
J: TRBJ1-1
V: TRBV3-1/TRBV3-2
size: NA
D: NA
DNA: TGTGCCAGCAGCCGACAGTATCCTTTGAACACTGAAGCTTTCTTT
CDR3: CASSRQYPLNTEAFF

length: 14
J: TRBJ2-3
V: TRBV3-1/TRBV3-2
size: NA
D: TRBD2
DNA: TGTGCCAGCAGCTCTAGCGGGATCACAGATACGCAGTATTTT
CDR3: CASSSSGITDTQYF

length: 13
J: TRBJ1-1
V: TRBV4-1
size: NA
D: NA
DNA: TGCGCCAGCAGCCAAGGAGTACCGGGCTCCGCTTTCTTT
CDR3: CASSQGVPGSAFF

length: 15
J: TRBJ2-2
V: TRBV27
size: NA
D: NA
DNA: TGTGCCAGCAGTTTATCGCATGGGGACACCGGGGAGCTGTTTTTT
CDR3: CASSLSHGDTGELFF

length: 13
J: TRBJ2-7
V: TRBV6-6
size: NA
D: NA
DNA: TGTGCCAGCAGGTGGGCGGGGCACTCCGAGCAGTACTTC
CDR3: CASRWAGHSEQYF

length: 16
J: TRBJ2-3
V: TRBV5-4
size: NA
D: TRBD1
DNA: TGTGCCAGCAGCTGGGGTCCGGACAGGGGTCCAGATACGCAGTATTTT
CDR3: CASSWGPDRGPDTQYF

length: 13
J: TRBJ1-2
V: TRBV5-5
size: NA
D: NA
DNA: TGTGCCAGCAGCCCCAGGGGTTTCTATGGCTACACCTTC
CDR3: CASSPRGFYGYTF

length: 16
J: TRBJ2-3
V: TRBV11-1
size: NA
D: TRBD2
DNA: TGTGCCAGCAGCTTTCTGGCGGGGGGATTGACAGATACGCAGTATTTT
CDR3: CASSFLAGGLTDTQYF

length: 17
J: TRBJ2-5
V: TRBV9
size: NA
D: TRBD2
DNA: TGTGCCAGCAGCGTCACTTGGACTAGCGGAGGCCAAGAGACCCAGTACTTC
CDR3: CASSVTWTSGGQETQYF

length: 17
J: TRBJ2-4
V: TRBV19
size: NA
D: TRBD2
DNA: TGTGCCAGTAGTATTTTCGGCGGGGGGACAGCCAAAAACATTCAGTACTTC
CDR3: CASSIFGGGTAKNIQYF

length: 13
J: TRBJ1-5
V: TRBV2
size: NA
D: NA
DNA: TGTGCCAGCAGTGGTCAATACGATCAGCCCCAGCATTTT
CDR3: CASSGQYDQPQHF

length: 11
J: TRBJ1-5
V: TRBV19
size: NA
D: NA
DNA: TGTGCCAGTTCGGAGGGTCAGCCCCAGCATTTT
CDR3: CASSEGQPQHF

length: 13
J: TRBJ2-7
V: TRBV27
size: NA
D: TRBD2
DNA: TGTGCCAGCAGATATAGCGGGGCCTACGAGCAGTACTTC
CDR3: CASRYSGAYEQYF

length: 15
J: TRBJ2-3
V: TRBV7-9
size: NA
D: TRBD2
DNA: TGTGCCAGCAGCTTTAGGTCCCCGGGAGGGGATACGCAGTATTTT
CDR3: CASSFRSPGGDTQYF

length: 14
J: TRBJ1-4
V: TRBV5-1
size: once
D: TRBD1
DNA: TGCGCCAGCAGCGGACAGGGTTTCGAGGAAAAACTGTTTTTT
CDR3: CASSGQGFEEKLFF

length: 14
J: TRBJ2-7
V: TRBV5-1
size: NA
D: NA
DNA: TGCGCCAGCAGCTTGGGAGTAGGGGGCTACGAGCAGTACTTC
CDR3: CASSLGVGGYEQYF

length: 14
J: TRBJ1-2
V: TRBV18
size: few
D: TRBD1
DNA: TGTGCCAGCTCATCGGGGACAGGGAGTCGTGGCTACACCTTC
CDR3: CASSSGTGSRGYTF

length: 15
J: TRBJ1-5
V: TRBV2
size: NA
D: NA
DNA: TGTGCCAGCAGTCGGGGGCAGGGGTTTAATCAGCCCCAGCATTTT
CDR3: CASSRGQGFNQPQHF

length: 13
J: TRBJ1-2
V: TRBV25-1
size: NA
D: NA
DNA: TGTGCCAGCAGTGAATCGGGGAACTATGGCTACACCTTC
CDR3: CASSESGNYGYTF

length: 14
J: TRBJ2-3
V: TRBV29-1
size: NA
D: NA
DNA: TGCAGCGTGCAGGGCCAGGCGGGTGCAGATACGCAGTATTTT
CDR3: CSVQGQAGADTQYF

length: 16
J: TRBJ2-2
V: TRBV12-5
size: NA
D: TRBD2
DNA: TGTGCTAGTGGTTTGGATAGCGGGAGGGCCTCCGGGGAGCTGTTTTTT
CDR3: CASGLDSGRASGELFF

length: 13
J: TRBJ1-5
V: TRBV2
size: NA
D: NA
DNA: TGTGCCAGCAACCCAATGGGCAATCAGCCCCAGCATTTT
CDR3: CASNPMGNQPQHF

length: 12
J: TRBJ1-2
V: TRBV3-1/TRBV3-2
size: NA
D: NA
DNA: TGTGCCAGCAGCCAAGAGGCGTTGGGCTACACCTTC
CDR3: CASSQEALGYTF

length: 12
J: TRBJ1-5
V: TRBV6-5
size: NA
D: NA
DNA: TGTGCCGGAAGGACGGGCAATCAGCCCCAGCATTTT
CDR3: CAGRTGNQPQHF